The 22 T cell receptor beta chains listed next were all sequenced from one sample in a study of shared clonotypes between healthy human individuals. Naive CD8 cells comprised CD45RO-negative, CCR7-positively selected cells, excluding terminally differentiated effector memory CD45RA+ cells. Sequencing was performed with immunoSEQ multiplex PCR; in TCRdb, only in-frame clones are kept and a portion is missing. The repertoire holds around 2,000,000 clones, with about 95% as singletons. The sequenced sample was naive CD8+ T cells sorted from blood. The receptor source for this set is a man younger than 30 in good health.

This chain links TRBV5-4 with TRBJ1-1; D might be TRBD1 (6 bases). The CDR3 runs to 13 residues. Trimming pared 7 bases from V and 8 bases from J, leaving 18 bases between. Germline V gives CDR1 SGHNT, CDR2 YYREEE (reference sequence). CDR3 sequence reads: CASDSLGGSEAFF. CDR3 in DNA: TGTGCCAGCGACTCACTAGGGGGGAGCGAAGCTTTCTTT.

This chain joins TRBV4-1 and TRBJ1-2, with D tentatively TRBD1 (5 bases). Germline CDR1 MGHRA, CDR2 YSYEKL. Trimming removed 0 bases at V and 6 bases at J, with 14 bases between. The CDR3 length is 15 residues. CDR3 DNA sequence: TGCGCCAGCAGCCAAGATCTCCAGGGACCGGATGGCTACACCTTC. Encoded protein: CASSQDLQGPDGYTF.

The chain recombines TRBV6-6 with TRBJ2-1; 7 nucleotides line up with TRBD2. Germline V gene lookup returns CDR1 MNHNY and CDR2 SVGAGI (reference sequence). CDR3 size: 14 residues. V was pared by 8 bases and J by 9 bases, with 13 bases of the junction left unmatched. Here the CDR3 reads CASGYPGGTGEQFF. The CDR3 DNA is TGTGCCAGCGGGTACCCCGGGGGGACGGGTGAGCAGTTCTTC.

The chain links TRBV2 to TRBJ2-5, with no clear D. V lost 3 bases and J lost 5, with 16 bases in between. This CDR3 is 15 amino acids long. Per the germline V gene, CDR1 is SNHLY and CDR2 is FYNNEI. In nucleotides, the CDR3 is TGTGCCAGCAGTGATGGGGTGGTCGTCGCTGAGACCCAGTACTTC. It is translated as CASSDGVVVAETQYF.

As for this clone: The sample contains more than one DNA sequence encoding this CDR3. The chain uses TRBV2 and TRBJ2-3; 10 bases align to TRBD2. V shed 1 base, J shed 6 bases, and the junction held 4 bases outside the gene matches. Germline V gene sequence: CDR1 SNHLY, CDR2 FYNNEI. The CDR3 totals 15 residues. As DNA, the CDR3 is TGTGCCAGCAGTGAAGGGACTAGCGGTGGGGATACGCAGTATTTT. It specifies CASSEGTSGGDTQYF.

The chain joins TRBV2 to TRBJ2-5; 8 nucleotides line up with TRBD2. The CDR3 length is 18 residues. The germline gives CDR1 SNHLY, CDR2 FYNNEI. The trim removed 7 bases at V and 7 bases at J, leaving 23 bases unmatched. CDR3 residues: CASINRDTAGTSTATQYF. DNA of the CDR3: TGTGCCAGCATTAACCGGGACACAGCCGGGACTAGTACAGCGACCCAGTACTTC.

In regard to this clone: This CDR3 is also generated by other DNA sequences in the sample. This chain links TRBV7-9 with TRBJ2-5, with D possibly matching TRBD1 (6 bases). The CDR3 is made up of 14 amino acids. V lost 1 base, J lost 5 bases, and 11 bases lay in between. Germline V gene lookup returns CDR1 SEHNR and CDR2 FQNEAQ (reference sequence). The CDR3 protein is CASSLVGGGETQYF. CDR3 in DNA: TGTGCCAGCAGCTTAGTTGGGGGCGGGGAGACCCAGTACTTC.

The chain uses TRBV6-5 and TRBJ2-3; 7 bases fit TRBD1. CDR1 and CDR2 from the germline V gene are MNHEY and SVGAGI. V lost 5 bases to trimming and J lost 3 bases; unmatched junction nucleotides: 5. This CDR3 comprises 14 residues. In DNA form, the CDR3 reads TGTGCCAGCAGTACGGGACAGAGAACAGATACGCAGTATTTT. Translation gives CASSTGQRTDTQYF.

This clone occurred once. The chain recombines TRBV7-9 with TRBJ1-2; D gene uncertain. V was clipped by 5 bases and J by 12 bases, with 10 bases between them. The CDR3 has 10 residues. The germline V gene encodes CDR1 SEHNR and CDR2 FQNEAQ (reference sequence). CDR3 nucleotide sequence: TGTGCCAGCAGCCCCTCTGGGGACACCTTC. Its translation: CASSPSGDTF.

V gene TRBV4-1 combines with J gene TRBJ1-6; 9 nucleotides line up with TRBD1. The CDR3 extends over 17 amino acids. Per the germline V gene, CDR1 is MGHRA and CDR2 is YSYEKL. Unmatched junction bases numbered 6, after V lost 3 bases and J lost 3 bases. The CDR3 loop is CASSQGTGPLYNSPLHF. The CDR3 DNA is TGCGCCAGCAGCCAGGGGACAGGGCCCCTCTATAATTCACCCCTCCACTTT.

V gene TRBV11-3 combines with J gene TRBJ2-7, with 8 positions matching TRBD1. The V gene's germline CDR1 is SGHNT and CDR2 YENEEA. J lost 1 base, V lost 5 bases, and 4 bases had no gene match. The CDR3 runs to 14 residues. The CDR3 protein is CASSVTGESYEQYF. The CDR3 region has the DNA TGTGCCAGCAGCGTGACAGGGGAATCCTACGAGCAGTACTTC.

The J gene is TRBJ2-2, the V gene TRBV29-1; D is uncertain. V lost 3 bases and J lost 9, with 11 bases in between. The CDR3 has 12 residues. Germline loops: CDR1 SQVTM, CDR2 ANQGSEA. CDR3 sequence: CSVESSPRELFF. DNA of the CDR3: TGCAGCGTTGAGTCCAGCCCTAGGGAGCTGTTTTTT.

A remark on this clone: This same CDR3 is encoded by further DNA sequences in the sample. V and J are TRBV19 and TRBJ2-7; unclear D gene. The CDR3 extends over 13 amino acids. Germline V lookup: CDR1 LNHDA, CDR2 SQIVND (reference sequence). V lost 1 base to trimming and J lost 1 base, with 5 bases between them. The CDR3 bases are TGTGCCAGTAGTATAGCCCCTTCCTACGAGCAGTACTTC. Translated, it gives CASSIAPSYEQYF.

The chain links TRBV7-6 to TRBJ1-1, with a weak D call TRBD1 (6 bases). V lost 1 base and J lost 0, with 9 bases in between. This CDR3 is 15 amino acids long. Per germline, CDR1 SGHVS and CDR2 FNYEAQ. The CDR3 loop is CASSLEGDMNTEAFF. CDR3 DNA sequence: TGTGCCAGCAGCTTAGAGGGGGACATGAACACTGAAGCTTTCTTT.

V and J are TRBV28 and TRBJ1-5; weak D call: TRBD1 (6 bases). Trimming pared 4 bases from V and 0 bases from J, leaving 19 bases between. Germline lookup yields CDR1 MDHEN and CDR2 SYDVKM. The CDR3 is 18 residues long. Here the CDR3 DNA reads TGTGCCAGCAGTTCCGAACAGGGTAGCATTTATAGCAATCAGCCCCAGCATTTT. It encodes CASSSEQGSIYSNQPQHF.

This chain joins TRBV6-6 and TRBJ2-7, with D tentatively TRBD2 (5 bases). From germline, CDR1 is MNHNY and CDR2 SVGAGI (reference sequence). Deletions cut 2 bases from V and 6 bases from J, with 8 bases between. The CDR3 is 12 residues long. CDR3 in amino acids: CASSYGESEQYF. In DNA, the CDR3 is TGTGCCAGCAGTTACGGGGAGAGCGAGCAGTACTTC.

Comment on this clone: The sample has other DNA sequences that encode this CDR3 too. In nucleotides, the CDR3 is TGTGCCAGCAGCCCCACAGGGAACACTGAAGCTTTCTTT. It is translated as CASSPTGNTEAFF. V gene TRBV28 combines with J gene TRBJ1-1, with D perhaps TRBD1 (5 bases). This CDR3 spans 13 amino acids. Germline CDR1 MDHEN, CDR2 SYDVKM. V was shortened by 6 bases and J by 1 base, with 9 bases between the two germline ends.

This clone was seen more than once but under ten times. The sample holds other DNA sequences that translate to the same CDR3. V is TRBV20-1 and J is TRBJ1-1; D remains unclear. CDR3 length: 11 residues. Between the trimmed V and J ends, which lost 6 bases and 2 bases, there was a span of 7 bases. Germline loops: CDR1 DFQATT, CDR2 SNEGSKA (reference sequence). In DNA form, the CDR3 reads TGCAGTGCATCAACCAACACTGAAGCTTTCTTT. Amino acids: CSASTNTEAFF.

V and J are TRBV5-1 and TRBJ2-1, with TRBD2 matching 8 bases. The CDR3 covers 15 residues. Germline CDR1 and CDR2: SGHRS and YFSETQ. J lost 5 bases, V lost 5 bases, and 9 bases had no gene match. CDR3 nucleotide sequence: TGCGCCAGCAGATCACTAGCGGCTACTGACAATGAGCAGTTCTTC. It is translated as CASRSLAATDNEQFF. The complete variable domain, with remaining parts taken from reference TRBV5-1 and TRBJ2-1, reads KAGVTQTPRYLIKTRGQQVTLSCSPISGHRSVSWYQQTPGQGLQFLFEYFSETQRNKGNFPGRFSGRQFSNSRSEMNVSTLELGDSALYLCASRSLAATDNEQFFGPGTRLTVL.

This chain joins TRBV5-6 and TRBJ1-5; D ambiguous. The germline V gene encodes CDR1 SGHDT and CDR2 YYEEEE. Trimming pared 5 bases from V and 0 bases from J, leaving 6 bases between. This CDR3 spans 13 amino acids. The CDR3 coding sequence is TGTGCCAGCAGTCAGAATAGCAATCAGCCCCAGCATTTT. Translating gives CASSQNSNQPQHF. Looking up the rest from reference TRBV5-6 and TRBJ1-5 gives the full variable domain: DAGVTQSPTHLIKTRGQQVTLRCSPKSGHDTVSWYQQALGQGPQFIFQYYEEEERQRGNFPDRFSGHQFPNYSSELNVNALLLGDSALYLCASSQNSNQPQHFGDGTRLSIL.

In DNA form, the CDR3 reads TGTGCCAGCAGCCAACTGAGGGGTTGGGGGGAAAACATTCAGTACTTC. It yields the protein CASSQLRGWGENIQYF. The chain carries TRBV28 and TRBJ2-4; TRBD2 is a possible D gene (6 bases). V was cut by 6 bases and J by 5 bases, with 20 bases left in between. The CDR3 is 16 amino acids. Germline loops: CDR1 MDHEN, CDR2 SYDVKM.

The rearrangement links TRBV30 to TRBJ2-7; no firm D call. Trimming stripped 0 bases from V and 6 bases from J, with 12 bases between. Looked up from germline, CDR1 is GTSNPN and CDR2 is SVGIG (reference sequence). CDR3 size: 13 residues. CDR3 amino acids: CAWSVSWWSEQYF. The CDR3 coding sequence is TGTGCCTGGAGTGTGAGTTGGTGGAGCGAGCAGTACTTC.